Reported below is one T cell receptor beta chain. Germline loops: CDR1 SGHRS, CDR2 YFSETQ. The trim removed 0 bases at V and 6 bases at J, leaving 4 bases unmatched. CDR3 length: 14 residues. This sample is part of a study of blood T cell repertoires in COVID-19. Study context: The origin of the acute and convalescent COVID-19 samples was the United States, Italy and Spain.

Original processing methods: Scientists estimated how many nucleated cells there were by amplifying reference gene primers. Sequenced by immunoSEQ multiplex PCR; TCRdb stores in-frame clones only, minus some. Clone size and V and J calls were adopted from that table, with D and trimming inferred from the DNA. The table includes about 120,000 clones, 83% detected once. The chain couples TRBV5-1 to TRBJ2-7, with 9 bases that match TRBD1. The receptor was derived from a man older than 75 with active or convalescent COVID-19. Sample: peripheral blood. CDR3: CASSLGGQGGEQYF. The CDR3 DNA reads as TGCGCCAGCAGCTTGGGGGGACAGGGTGGCGAGCAGTACTTC.